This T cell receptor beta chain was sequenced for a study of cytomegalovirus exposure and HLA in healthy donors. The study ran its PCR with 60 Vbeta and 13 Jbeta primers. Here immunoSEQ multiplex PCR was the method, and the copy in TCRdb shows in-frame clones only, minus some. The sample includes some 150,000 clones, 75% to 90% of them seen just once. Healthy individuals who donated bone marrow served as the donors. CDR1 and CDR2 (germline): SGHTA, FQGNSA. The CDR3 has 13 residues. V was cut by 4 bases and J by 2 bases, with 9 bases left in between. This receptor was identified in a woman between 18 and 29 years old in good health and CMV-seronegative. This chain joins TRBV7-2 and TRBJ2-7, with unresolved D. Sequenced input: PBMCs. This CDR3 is CASSSTTAYEQYF. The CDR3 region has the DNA TGTGCCAGCAGCTCGACAACGGCCTACGAGCAGTACTTC.